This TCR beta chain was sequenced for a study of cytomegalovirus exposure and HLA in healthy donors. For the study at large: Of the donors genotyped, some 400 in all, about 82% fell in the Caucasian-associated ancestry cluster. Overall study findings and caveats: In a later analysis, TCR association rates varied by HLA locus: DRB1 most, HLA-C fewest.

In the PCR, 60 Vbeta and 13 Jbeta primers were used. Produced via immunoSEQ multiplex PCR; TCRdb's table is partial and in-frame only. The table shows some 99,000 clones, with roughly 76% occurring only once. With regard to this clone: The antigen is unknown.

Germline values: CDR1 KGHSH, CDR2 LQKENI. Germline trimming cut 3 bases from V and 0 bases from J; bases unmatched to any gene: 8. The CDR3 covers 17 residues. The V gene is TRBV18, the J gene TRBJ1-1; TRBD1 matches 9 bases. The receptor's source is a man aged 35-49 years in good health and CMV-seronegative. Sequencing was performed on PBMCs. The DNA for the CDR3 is TGTGCCAGCTCACCTCAGGGACAGGGCCCCTTGAACACTGAAGCTTTCTTT. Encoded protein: CASSPQGQGPLNTEAFF.